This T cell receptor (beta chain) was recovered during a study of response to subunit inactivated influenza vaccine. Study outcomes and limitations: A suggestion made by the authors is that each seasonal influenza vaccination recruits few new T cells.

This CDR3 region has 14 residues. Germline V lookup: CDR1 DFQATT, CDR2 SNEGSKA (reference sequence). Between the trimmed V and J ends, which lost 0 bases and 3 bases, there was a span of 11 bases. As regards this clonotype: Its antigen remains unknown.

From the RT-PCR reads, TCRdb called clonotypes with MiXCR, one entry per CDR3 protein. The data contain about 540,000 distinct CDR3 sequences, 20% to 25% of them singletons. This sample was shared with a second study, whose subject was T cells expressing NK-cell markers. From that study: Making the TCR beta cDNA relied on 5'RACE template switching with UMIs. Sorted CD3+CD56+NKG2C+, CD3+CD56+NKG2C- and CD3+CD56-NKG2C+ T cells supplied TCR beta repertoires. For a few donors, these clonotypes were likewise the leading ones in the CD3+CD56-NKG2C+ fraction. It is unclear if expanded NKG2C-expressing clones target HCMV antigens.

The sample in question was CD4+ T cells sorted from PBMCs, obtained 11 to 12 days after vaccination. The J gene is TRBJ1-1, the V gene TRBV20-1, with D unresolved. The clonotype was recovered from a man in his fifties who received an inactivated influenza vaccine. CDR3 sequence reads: CSARDPRIYTEAFF. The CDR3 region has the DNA TGCAGTGCTAGAGATCCAAGGATTTACACTGAAGCTTTCTTT.